Here is one T cell receptor beta chain with its context. As yet, its antigen is unknown. This sample is drawn from a study of vaccination and CD4 T cells after COVID-19. On the study more broadly: The authors exposed cells to overlapping spike peptides derived from SARS-CoV-2, HCoV-NL63, HCoV-OC43 and HCoV-229E.

The Oncomine TCR Beta short-read assay sequenced DNA from cultured CD4+ T cells. One entry per CDR3 protein, called by TCRdb with MiXCR from the PCR reads. This table holds about 13,000 distinct CDR3 sequences, around four fifths found once. Treatment: roughly ten-day PBMC culture with coronavirus spike peptide pools or control peptides (ViraFEST assay). ViraFEST sequenced TCRs after peptide-pool expansion of antigen-specific T cells. Germline lookup yields CDR1 LNHNV and CDR2 YYDKDF (reference sequence). This CDR3 has 15 residues. V lost 0 bases, J lost 6 bases, and 5 bases stayed unmatched. The input for sequencing was CD4+ T cells from blood, cultured in vitro, taken after SARS-CoV-2 vaccination. The sequence came from a human donor who received a COVID-19 vaccine. The chain is built from TRBV15 and TRBJ1-5; 7 bases are a match to TRBD1. CDR3 amino acids: CATSRETGVGQPQHF. DNA of the CDR3: TGTGCCACCAGCAGAGAAACAGGGGTGGGTCAGCCCCAGCATTTT. The entire variable domain, with the rest obtained from reference TRBV15 and TRBJ1-5, is as follows: DAMVIQNPRYQVTQFGKPVTLSCSQTLNHNVMYWYQQKSSQAPKLLFHYYDKDFNNEADTPDNFQSRRPNTSFCFLDIRSPGLGDTAMYLCATSRETGVGQPQHFGDGTRLSIL.